The rows below give T cell receptor beta chains drawn from one sample of a study of T cell responses to AZD1222 COVID-19 vaccine. Profiling relied on immunoSEQ multiplex PCR, and the TCRdb table lists in-frame clones only, not all of them. The sample has about 26,000 clones, 88% seen once. Specimen: peripheral blood, collected 28 days after the second AZD1222 dose. The receptors come from an adult who received the AZD1222 COVID-19 vaccine. Both conserved end residues are part of each CDR3. A D gene is named only where the DNA matches it firmly. The size of a clone is reported for some rows only, either as once, few or many, or as a class for expanded clones.

j_call d_call clone_size v_call cdr3_nt cdr3_aa
TRBJ1-1 TRBD1 - TRBV5-5 TGTGCCAGCGTCCGGGACAGAGACACTGAAGCTTTCTTT CASVRDRDTEAFF
TRBJ2-1 TRBD2 - TRBV7-2 TGTGCCAGCAGCTTTAGCGGGGGTGAGCAGTTCTTC CASSFSGGEQFF
TRBJ1-3 - once TRBV19 TGTGCCTCCCATGCGGGAAACACCATATATTTT CASHAGNTIYF
TRBJ2-5 TRBD1 - TRBV4-1 TGCGCCAGCAGGGGACAGGGGGCCGGTGAGACCCAGTACTTC CASRGQGAGETQYF
TRBJ1-1 - - TRBV12-3/TRBV12-4 TGTGCCAGCAACCAGGCGGAAACTGAAGCTTTCTTT CASNQAETEAFF
TRBJ2-2 - - TRBV5-1 TGCGCCAGCAGCTTGATGAGCTCCACCGGGGAGCTGTTTTTT CASSLMSSTGELFF
TRBJ2-7 TRBD1 - TRBV7-2 TGTGCCAGCAGCTTATCCGCAGGGGACAGGGGGTCCTACGAGCAGTACTTC CASSLSAGDRGSYEQYF
TRBJ2-6 TRBD1 - TRBV5-5 TGTGCCAGCAGCGACAGGGCAGGGGGCCTCTCTGGGGCCAACGTCCTGACTTTC CASSDRAGGLSGANVLTF
TRBJ1-6 TRBD1 once TRBV11-2 TGTGCCAGCAGCTTAGCACAGGGGTTAACTTCACCCCTCCACTTT CASSLAQGLTSPLHF
TRBJ1-3 - - TRBV7-9 TGTGCCAGCAGCCCCCCTGGGGAGGCAGGAAACACCATATATTTT CASSPPGEAGNTIYF
TRBJ2-7 TRBD2 - TRBV6-6 TGTGCCAGCATTCCGACTAGCCCAGGTCGAGAGCAGTACTTC CASIPTSPGREQYF
TRBJ1-2 TRBD1 - TRBV25-1 TGTGCCAGCAGTGGGGTCAGGGGGACTAACTATGGCTACACCTTC CASSGVRGTNYGYTF
TRBJ2-7 - - TRBV12-3/TRBV12-4 TGTGCCAGCAGTCGGACTGGGTCCTACGAGCAGTACTTC CASSRTGSYEQYF
TRBJ2-4 - once TRBV12-2 TGTGCAAGTCGCTTAGCTTCAGAGGGACCAAAAAACATTCAGTACTTC CASRLASEGPKNIQYF
TRBJ1-2 - - TRBV2 TGTGCCAGCAGTGAAGCGCCAGATAACTATGGCTACACCTTC CASSEAPDNYGYTF
TRBJ2-1 TRBD2 once TRBV5-1 TGCGCCAGCAGCCCACTTTCTAGCGGGGGGGCGAGCAATGAGCAGTTCTTC CASSPLSSGGASNEQFF
TRBJ2-5 TRBD2 - TRBV3-1/TRBV3-2 TGTGCCAGCAGCCATGAGCGGGGGAAGACCCAGTACTTC CASSHERGKTQYF
TRBJ2-1 - - TRBV5-4 TGTGCCAGCAGCCTCGCAGGGGTTTCCTACAATGAGCAGTTCTTC CASSLAGVSYNEQFF
TRBJ1-2 - - TRBV6-1 TGTGCCAGCAGTGAAGCCCAGGGGTACTATGGCTACACCTTC CASSEAQGYYGYTF
TRBJ2-3 TRBD2 - TRBV4-2 TGTGCCAGCAGCCAACCTGGGGCGGGGGGGCCCACAGATACGCAGTATTTT CASSQPGAGGPTDTQYF
TRBJ1-2 - - TRBV5-1 TGCGCCAGCAGCTTGGATTTGGACGGCTCTTATGGCTACACCTTC CASSLDLDGSYGYTF
TRBJ2-7 - - TRBV5-1 TGCGCCAGCAGCGCAGTACCCTCCTACGAGCAGTACTTC CASSAVPSYEQYF
TRBJ2-3 TRBD2 few TRBV4-1 TGCGCCAGCAGCCAAGATGGGACTAGCGGGGGAGCGATAGATACGCAGTATTTT CASSQDGTSGGAIDTQYF
TRBJ1-5 TRBD1 once TRBV6-6 TGTGCCAGCAGGCCCGACAGGGGGGGTCAGCCCCAGCATTTT CASRPDRGGQPQHF
TRBJ2-7 TRBD1 once TRBV25-1 TGTGCCAGCAGTGAAGCCTACCGGGACAGGGGGAACTACGAGCAGTACTTC CASSEAYRDRGNYEQYF
TRBJ1-6 - - TRBV5-6 TGTGCCAGCAGCCCCCGGGGACAACTAAGAAATTCACCCCTCCACTTT CASSPRGQLRNSPLHF
TRBJ2-7 - few TRBV5-4 TGTGCCAGCAGCTCCGACGCCTACGAGCAGTACTTC CASSSDAYEQYF
TRBJ2-7 TRBD2 - TRBV11-2 TGTGCCAGCAGCTTCGGAGCGGGGTACTACGAGCAGTACTTC CASSFGAGYYEQYF
TRBJ1-2 - - TRBV20-1 TGCAGTGCTAGAGTGCGCCATGGCTACACCTTC CSARVRHGYTF
TRBJ1-2 - once TRBV29-1 TGCAGCGCTGAAGGGACTAACTATGGCTACACCTTC CSAEGTNYGYTF
TRBJ2-3 TRBD2 - TRBV5-1 TGCGCCAGCACTTACCGGGGACTAGCCACAGATACGCAGTATTTT CASTYRGLATDTQYF
TRBJ2-3 TRBD1 - TRBV11-3 TGTGCCAGCAGCTCGGGACAGGGCGGTTTCGATACGCAGTATTTT CASSSGQGGFDTQYF
TRBJ2-2 TRBD2 - TRBV4-1 TGCGCCAGCAGCCTCTTACTAGCGGGGGGGAACACCGGGGAGCTGTTTTTT CASSLLLAGGNTGELFF
TRBJ2-1 TRBD2 - TRBV7-6 TGTGCCAGCAGCACACTAGCGGGGGGGCCGAAGGAGCAGTTCTTC CASSTLAGGPKEQFF
TRBJ2-3 - - TRBV11-2 TGTGCCAGCAGCTTAGATGTAGCGCAGTATTTT CASSLDVAQYF
TRBJ2-5 TRBD2 few TRBV9 TGTGCCAGCAGCGTTCTAGCGGCAACTGGAGAGACCCAGTACTTC CASSVLAATGETQYF
TRBJ2-1 TRBD2 - TRBV24-1 TGTGCCACCAGTGATGTGGGACTAGCGGGGACTAATGAGCAGTTCTTC CATSDVGLAGTNEQFF
TRBJ1-3 TRBD1 - TRBV12-3/TRBV12-4 TGTGCCACCCGGACAGGGGATGGAAACACCATATATTTT CATRTGDGNTIYF
TRBJ2-7 - - TRBV5-3 TGTGCCAGAAGCCTCCCAGGGCCCCGCCACGAGCAGTACTTC CARSLPGPRHEQYF
TRBJ2-5 - once TRBV3-1/TRBV3-2 TGTGCCAGCAGCCATGCCAACGGGGCTAAATCGACAGAGACCCAGTACTTC CASSHANGAKSTETQYF
TRBJ1-1 - - TRBV5-1 TGCGCCAGCAGCTCCAGAGGCCAGGAAGCTTTCTTT CASSSRGQEAFF
TRBJ1-3 - - TRBV19 TGTGCCAGTAGCCGTGGGGGGTTCAACTCTGGAAACACCATATATTTT CASSRGGFNSGNTIYF
TRBJ1-2 TRBD1 - TRBV11-2 TGTGCCAGCAGCCACGTAATGGGGGACAGGGCGGGTCGAGGCTACACCTTC CASSHVMGDRAGRGYTF
TRBJ1-1 - - TRBV5-8 TGTGCCAGCAGCTTTGGAGGCCGTGCTGAAGCTTTCTTT CASSFGGRAEAFF
TRBJ1-2 - - TRBV6-6 TGTGCCAGCTCAACGAAGGATGGCTACACCTTC CASSTKDGYTF
TRBJ2-1 - - TRBV3-1/TRBV3-2 TGTGCCAGCCGCCGCGCGAGGAATGAGCAGTTCTTC CASRRARNEQFF
TRBJ1-4 - - TRBV5-6 TGTGCCAGCAGCTTCAGGGGTATAGGTGAAAAACTGTTTTTT CASSFRGIGEKLFF
TRBJ2-2 TRBD1 - TRBV3-1/TRBV3-2 TGTGCCAGCAGCCAGGGGACAGGGACCGGGGAGCTGTTTTTT CASSQGTGTGELFF
TRBJ2-1 TRBD2 - TRBV2 TGTGCCAGCAGTCCTTGGCGGGGGTCCTACAATGAGCAGTTCTTC CASSPWRGSYNEQFF
TRBJ2-2 - - TRBV2 TGTGCCAGCAGTGCTGACAGCTCGAACACCGGGGAGCTGTTTTTT CASSADSSNTGELFF
TRBJ2-7 - - TRBV10-3 TGTGCCATCAGTTCCTTAGGTTACGAGCAGTACTTC CAISSLGYEQYF